Listed below are T cell receptor beta chains from one sample, sequenced in a study of PD-L1 blockade in urothelial cancer. Method: immunoSEQ multiplex PCR; TCRdb's copy keeps in-frame clones and lacks some. The sample lists around 45,000 clones; around 83% were seen once. The sample here was PBMCs, taken around atezolizumab (anti-PD-L1) treatment. The receptors were gathered from a man aged 50 to 60 with urothelial cancer. CDR3s include the opening cysteine and the closing phenylalanine or tryptophan. The D gene is left open where the match is weak. Clone size, where shown, is once, few, many, or a class for clones that have expanded.

>TRBJ2-3|TRBV29-1|-|TRBD2
CSVGAGAEADTQYF
TGCAGCGTTGGAGCGGGAGCAGAAGCAGATACGCAGTATTTT
>TRBJ1-4|TRBV30|once|TRBD1
CAVSGGRGEKLFF
TGTGCCGTTTCAGGGGGACGAGGCGAAAAACTGTTTTTT
>TRBJ1-2|TRBV28|-|-
CASSDGGAGGYYGYTF
TGTGCCAGCTCCGATGGGGGGGCCGGGGGCTACTATGGCTACACCTTC
>TRBJ1-1|TRBV19|-|TRBD1
CASSIEGGRGSTEAFF
TGTGCCAGTAGTATAGAAGGGGGCCGGGGTAGCACTGAAGCTTTCTTT
>TRBJ2-7|TRBV2|-|TRBD2
CASSEAGGRTSGRYSYEQYF
TGTGCCAGCAGTGAAGCGGGGGGTAGGACTAGCGGGAGGTACTCCTACGAGCAGTACTTC
>TRBJ2-1|TRBV2|-|TRBD2
CASSLKRTSGGNEQFF
TGTGCCAGCAGCCTTAAAAGGACTAGCGGGGGAAATGAGCAGTTCTTC
>TRBJ1-5|TRBV5-1|-|TRBD1
CASSLEGAGQPQHF
TGCGCCAGCAGCTTGGAGGGGGCGGGGCAGCCCCAGCATTTT
>TRBJ1-1|TRBV12-5|medium-sized|-
CASGLVFGGENTEAFF
TGTGCTAGTGGTTTGGTCTTTGGGGGGGAGAACACTGAAGCTTTCTTT
>TRBJ1-6|TRBV4-2|few|-
CASSQETTSSNSPLHF
TGTGCCAGCAGCCAAGAGACGACTAGTTCCAATTCACCCCTCCACTTT
>TRBJ2-5|TRBV5-4|-|TRBD1
CASSRVGQQETQYF
TGTGCCAGCAGCCGGGTGGGACAGCAAGAGACCCAGTACTTC
>TRBJ1-2|TRBV29-1|-|-
CSVFQQGYYGYTF
TGCAGCGTCTTTCAACAGGGCTACTATGGCTACACCTTC
>TRBJ2-5|TRBV18|-|-
CASSPPDTVETQYF
TGTGCCAGCTCACCACCCGACACTGTGGAGACCCAGTACTTC
>TRBJ1-2|TRBV4-1|-|-
CASSQSWTDYGYTF
TGCGCCAGCAGCCAATCCTGGACAGATTATGGCTACACCTTC
>TRBJ2-3|TRBV7-2|-|TRBD2
CASSLGTRPDTQYF
TGTGCCAGCAGCTTGGGGACTAGACCAGATACGCAGTATTTT
>TRBJ2-5|TRBV20-1|-|-
CSLQETQYF
TGCAGTCTTCAAGAGACCCAGTACTTC
>TRBJ1-4|TRBV11-2|-|TRBD1
CASSGDRGEKLFF
TGTGCCAGCAGCGGCGACAGGGGTGAAAAACTGTTTTTT
>TRBJ2-5|TRBV4-1|-|TRBD2
CASSPSGGFESETQYF
TGCGCCAGCAGCCCTAGCGGAGGTTTTGAATCGGAGACCCAGTACTTC
>TRBJ1-5|TRBV19|once|-
CASSSQGGNQPQHF
TGTGCCAGTAGTTCCCAGGGTGGCAATCAGCCCCAGCATTTT
>TRBJ1-1|TRBV6-1|-|-
CASSTSRGGGLEAFF
TGTGCCAGCAGTACCTCCCGGGGAGGGGGGCTTGAAGCTTTCTTT
>TRBJ1-1|TRBV19|-|-
CASIVSPLEHGAFF
TGTGCCAGTATCGTTAGCCCCCTCGAACACGGAGCTTTCTTT
>TRBJ1-4|TRBV7-8|-|-
CASSPTQNNEKLFF
TGTGCCAGCAGCCCAACTCAAAATAATGAAAAACTGTTTTTT
>TRBJ2-2|TRBV9|-|TRBD2
CASSGPRGDGELFF
TGTGCCAGCAGCGGTCCCCGGGGGGACGGGGAGCTGTTTTTT
>TRBJ2-4|TRBV5-5|-|-
CASSFQNIQYF
TGTGCCAGCAGCTTTCAGAACATTCAGTACTTC
>TRBJ1-2|TRBV18|-|TRBD1
CASSPNSGTGDHGYTF
TGTGCCAGCTCACCTAACTCCGGGACAGGGGACCATGGCTACACCTTC
>TRBJ1-1|TRBV19|-|-
CASCRGGFTEAFF
TGTGCCAGTTGCCGAGGGGGTTTTACTGAAGCTTTCTTT
>TRBJ2-2|TRBV7-9|-|-
CASSLARSGELFF
TGTGCCAGCAGCTTAGCACGGAGCGGGGAGCTGTTTTTT
>TRBJ2-7|TRBV5-1|-|TRBD1
CASSSETTGGSEQYF
TGCGCCAGCAGCTCGGAAACGACAGGGGGGTCCGAGCAGTACTTC
>TRBJ2-7|TRBV11-2|-|TRBD2
CASSLGTRYEQYF
TGTGCCAGCAGCCTTGGGACTAGGTACGAGCAGTACTTC
>TRBJ2-2|TRBV11-2|-|-
CASSFDRQGNTGELFF
TGTGCCAGCAGCTTTGATCGCCAGGGTAACACCGGGGAGCTGTTTTTT
>TRBJ2-2|TRBV11-2|-|-
CASRQRTAFTGELFF
TGTGCCAGCAGACAAAGGACTGCCTTTACCGGGGAGCTGTTTTTT
>TRBJ1-1|TRBV5-1|-|-
CASSLGAGAFTEAFF
TGCGCCAGCAGCTTGGGTGCGGGCGCGTTCACTGAAGCTTTCTTT
>TRBJ2-4|TRBV19|-|TRBD2
CASSMRTSGVGKNIQYF
TGTGCCAGTAGTATGCGGACTAGCGGAGTGGGGAAAAACATTCAGTACTTC
>TRBJ2-2|TRBV18|-|TRBD2
CASSRTSGRTAGELFF
TGTGCCAGCTCACGGACTAGCGGGAGGACGGCCGGGGAGCTGTTTTTT
>TRBJ2-3|TRBV2|-|TRBD1
CASSPGTGRGTQYF
TGTGCCAGCAGCCCCGGGACAGGACGGGGTACGCAGTATTTT
>TRBJ1-2|TRBV5-1|-|TRBD1
CASSLGARQGAGYGYTF
TGCGCCAGCAGCTTGGGGGCCCGACAGGGGGCTGGCTATGGCTACACCTTC
>TRBJ2-2|TRBV7-7|-|TRBD2
CASSSRLAGGPDPGELFF
TGTGCTAGCAGCTCCCGACTAGCGGGGGGGCCGGACCCCGGGGAGCTGTTTTTT
>TRBJ2-7|TRBV13|once|TRBD1
CASSLTGNEQYF
TGTGCCAGCAGCTTGACAGGGAACGAGCAGTACTTC
>TRBJ2-7|TRBV6-5|-|-
CASSYLEQAYEQYF
TGTGCCAGCAGTTACTTGGAACAGGCCTACGAGCAGTACTTC
>TRBJ2-3|TRBV30|-|TRBD2
CAWSVLAGATDTQYF
TGTGCCTGGAGTGTGCTAGCGGGGGCGACAGATACGCAGTATTTT
>TRBJ2-3|TRBV9|-|TRBD2
CASSGSGRILADTQYF
TGTGCCAGCAGCGGGAGCGGGAGAATTTTAGCAGATACGCAGTATTTT
>TRBJ2-1|TRBV5-1|-|TRBD1
CASSAGQGAGNEQFF
TGCGCCAGCAGCGCTGGACAGGGGGCCGGTAATGAGCAGTTCTTC
>TRBJ1-4|TRBV2|-|TRBD1
CASIRDRDEKLFF
TGTGCCAGCATCAGGGACAGGGATGAAAAACTGTTTTTT
>TRBJ1-2|TRBV2|-|TRBD1
CASSQTGKDGYTF
TGTGCCAGCAGCCAGACAGGGAAGGATGGCTACACCTTC
>TRBJ1-1|TRBV30|-|-
CAWSDPPRGYTEAFF
TGTGCCTGGAGTGATCCTCCAAGGGGGTACACTGAAGCTTTCTTT
>TRBJ1-1|TRBV28|-|TRBD1
CASSTGGPNTEAFF
TGTGCCAGCAGTACAGGGGGCCCGAACACTGAAGCTTTCTTT
>TRBJ2-5|TRBV5-1|-|-
CASSSLSTVGETQYF
TGCGCCAGCAGCTCCCTTTCAACCGTCGGGGAGACCCAGTACTTC
>TRBJ1-2|TRBV19|-|TRBD1
CASSIMGTGGNGYTF
TGTGCCAGTAGTATAATGGGGACAGGGGGCAATGGCTACACCTTC
>TRBJ2-5|TRBV18|-|TRBD1
CASSPGQGRETQYF
TGTGCCAGCTCACCGGGACAGGGGAGGGAGACCCAGTACTTC
>TRBJ2-2|TRBV11-2|-|TRBD1
CASSWTGGDTGELFF
TGTGCCAGCAGCTGGACAGGGGGGGACACCGGGGAGCTGTTTTTT
>TRBJ2-2|TRBV29-1|few|TRBD1
CSVGRTGDTGELFF
TGCAGCGTTGGTCGGACAGGGGATACCGGGGAGCTGTTTTTT
>TRBJ1-5|TRBV6-5|-|-
CASSVGRSGLPQHF
TGTGCCAGCAGTGTCGGGAGGTCCGGGTTGCCCCAGCATTTT
>TRBJ2-3|TRBV28|-|-
CASSPGGSTDTQYF
TGTGCCAGCAGTCCGGGTGGGAGCACAGATACGCAGTATTTT
>TRBJ2-7|TRBV27|-|TRBD2
CASSLAAGGSYEQYF
TGTGCCAGCAGTTTGGCAGCGGGAGGTTCCTACGAGCAGTACTTC
>TRBJ2-1|TRBV7-9|-|-
CASSLVYGGEQFF
TGTGCCAGCAGCTTAGTGTACGGGGGTGAGCAGTTCTTC
>TRBJ2-7|TRBV18|-|-
CASSPAADSYEQYF
TGTGCCAGCTCACCAGCCGCGGACTCCTACGAGCAGTACTTC
>TRBJ1-4|TRBV6-1|-|-
CASSFTGEKLFF
TGTGCCAGCAGTTTCACAGGGGAAAAACTGTTTTTT
>TRBJ2-3|TRBV30|-|TRBD2
CAWTSATGLSTDTQYF
TGTGCCTGGACGAGCGCGACGGGACTAAGCACAGATACGCAGTATTTT
>TRBJ1-1|TRBV28|-|-
CASGVTDEAFF
TGTGCCAGCGGTGTGACAGATGAAGCTTTCTTT
>TRBJ1-2|TRBV11-2|-|-
CASSLGPALLTYYGYTF
TGTGCCAGCAGCTTAGGCCCCGCACTACTAACCTACTATGGCTACACCTTC